This TCR beta chain is from a study of blood T cell repertoires in COVID-19. Study summary: Donors in the United States, Italy and Spain gave samples during acute or convalescent COVID-19. The analysed material was cDNA or gDNA that came from T cells, B-cell-depleted T cells, or PBMCs.

How the authors handled the data: By means of reference gene primer amplification, nucleated cell counts were estimated. Data came from immunoSEQ multiplex PCR; TCRdb stores just in-frame clones and leaves some out. V, J and clone size were drawn from that table, and D and trimming were deduced from the DNA. Of approximately 38,000 clones in the sample, about 80% were seen once. The CDR3 has 13 residues. From germline, CDR1 is SGHDN and CDR2 FVKESK. Between the trimmed V and J ends, which lost 6 bases and 4 bases, there was a span of 11 bases. This clone has a handful of counts. The rearrangement links TRBV14 to TRBJ2-3, with D possibly matching TRBD2 (6 bases). The source of this sequence is a human donor with acute or convalescent COVID-19. The donor label of this sample is uncertain. Sequenced material: peripheral blood. The CDR3 sequence is CASRATGADTQYF. The DNA of the CDR3 is TGTGCCAGCAGGGCGACGGGGGCAGATACGCAGTATTTT.